This entry lists 20 T cell receptor beta chains sequenced from one sample in a study of T cells in localized non-small cell lung cancer. The data were produced by immunoSEQ multiplex PCR, yet TCRdb's version contains in-frame clones alone and is incomplete. The sample lists some 37,000 clones; approximately 86% were seen once. The source material was peripheral blood, sampled before any cancer treatment. Receptors were obtained from a man between 18 and 50 years old with stage I lung adenocarcinoma.

The J gene is TRBJ1-3, the V gene TRBV6-5; D may be TRBD1 (6 bases). Trimming took off 0 bases at V and 4 bases at J, with 10 bases between the two ends. Germline lookup yields CDR1 MNHEY and CDR2 SVGAGI. The CDR3 consists of 15 residues. CDR3 sequence (DNA): TGTGCCAGCAGTTACTCGACAGGTCCCGGAAACACCATATATTTT. As protein: CASSYSTGPGNTIYF.

This chain connects TRBV5-8 to TRBJ2-1, with D perhaps TRBD2 (6 bases). Trimming stripped 0 bases from V and 1 base from J, with 11 bases between. The CDR3 covers 16 residues. CDR1 and CDR2 (germline): SGHTS, YDEGEE. This CDR3 reads CASSLGTGVSYNEQFF. For the CDR3, the DNA is TGTGCCAGCAGCTTGGGTACGGGGGTTTCCTACAATGAGCAGTTCTTC.

This chain joins TRBV7-8 and TRBJ1-2, with D possibly TRBD1 on 6 matching bases. CDR1 SGHVS and CDR2 FQNEAQ come from the germline V gene. The V and J ends lost 5 bases and 0 bases respectively, with 19 bases between them. The CDR3 consists of 17 residues. CDR3 sequence reads: CASSTLVRQGPNYGYTF. DNA of the CDR3: TGTGCCAGCAGCACCCTCGTCCGGCAGGGGCCTAACTATGGCTACACCTTC.

The CDR3 spells CASSERQSNQPQHF. The CDR3 DNA sequence: TGTGCCAGCAGTGAAAGACAGAGCAATCAGCCCCAGCATTTT. The chain recombines TRBV2 with TRBJ1-5, with D possibly being TRBD1 (5 bases). Trimming took off 2 bases at V and 1 base at J, with 6 bases between the two ends. Germline V gene sequence: CDR1 SNHLY, CDR2 FYNNEI. CDR3 length: 14 residues.

The chain links TRBV5-6 to TRBJ1-4; 7 positions agree with TRBD1. J gave up 7 bases and V 6 bases, and 9 bases lay outside the gene matches. The CDR3 length is 14 residues. Germline V gene sequence: CDR1 SGHDT, CDR2 YYEEEE. CDR3 sequence: CASTEGARPEKLFF. DNA for the CDR3: TGTGCCAGCACCGAGGGGGCGCGGCCTGAAAAACTGTTTTTT. Full variable domain (rest looked up from reference TRBV5-6 and TRBJ1-4): DAGVTQSPTHLIKTRGQQVTLRCSPKSGHDTVSWYQQALGQGPQFIFQYYEEEERQRGNFPDRFSGHQFPNYSSELNVNALLLGDSALYLCASTEGARPEKLFFGSGTQLSVL.

The rearrangement links TRBV18 to TRBJ2-3, with 8 bases matching TRBD1. Germline V gives CDR1 KGHSH, CDR2 LQKENI. V was clipped by 1 base and J by 2 bases; unmatched bases: 5. The CDR3 covers 16 residues. The CDR3 region is CASSPQQGVDTDTQYF. The CDR3 nucleotides read TGTGCCAGCTCACCACAACAGGGGGTAGACACAGATACGCAGTATTTT. Complete variable domain (other parts from reference TRBV18 and TRBJ2-3): NAGVMQNPRHLVRRRGQEARLRCSPMKGHSHVYWYRQLPEEGLKFMVYLQKENIIDESGMPKERFSAEFPKEGPSILRIQQVVRGDSAAYFCASSPQQGVDTDTQYFGPGTRLTVL.

This chain connects TRBV2 to TRBJ1-1; no definite D call. Germline CDR1 and CDR2: SNHLY and FYNNEI. The CDR3 runs to 12 residues. The V end lost 1 base, the J end lost 11 bases, and 11 bases lay between the germline ends. As DNA, the CDR3 is TGTGCCAGCAGTGAAGAGCGGGTATCGGCTTTCTTT. Residues: CASSEERVSAFF.

V and J are TRBV19 and TRBJ2-3; 7 positions agree with TRBD2. The trim removed 9 bases at V and 6 bases at J, leaving 12 bases unmatched. CDR1 and CDR2 (germline): LNHDA, SQIVND (reference sequence). The CDR3 loop spans 14 amino acids. CDR3 residues: CARTSGAAYDTQYF. The CDR3 bases are TGTGCCAGGACGAGCGGGGCGGCTTATGATACGCAGTATTTT. The variable domain in full, completed from reference TRBV19 and TRBJ2-3, reads DGGITQSPKYLFRKEGQNVTLSCEQNLNHDAMYWYRQDPGQGLRLIYYSQIVNDFQKGDIAEGYSVSREKKESFPLTVTSAQKNPTAFYLCARTSGAAYDTQYFGPGTRLTVL.

The rearrangement links TRBV28 to TRBJ1-5; tentative D call: TRBD1 (5 bases). Germline CDR1 and CDR2: MDHEN and SYDVKM. Deletions cut 6 bases from V and 5 bases from J, with 14 bases between. This CDR3 is built from 14 residues. Here the CDR3 reads CASSPRTGYQPQHF. The CDR3 nucleotides read TGTGCCAGCAGCCCCCGTACAGGCTATCAGCCCCAGCATTTT.

The chain combines TRBV27 with TRBJ2-7; 7 positions match TRBD1. Trimming removed 3 bases from V and 4 bases from J; junction bases left unmatched: 6. The CDR3 totals 14 residues. Germline V lookup: CDR1 MNHEY, CDR2 SMNVEV (reference sequence). The CDR3 reads CASSFSRQGYEQYF. In nucleotides, the CDR3 is TGTGCCAGCAGTTTCTCCCGACAGGGTTACGAGCAGTACTTC.

The rearrangement links TRBV2 to TRBJ2-7, with D tentatively TRBD2 (7 bases). Germline V gene sequence: CDR1 SNHLY, CDR2 FYNNEI. Trimming stripped 3 bases from V and 7 bases from J, with 16 bases between. The CDR3 is made up of 14 amino acids. The CDR3 sequence is CASSESGAGGEQYF. For the CDR3, the DNA is TGTGCCAGCAGTGAGTCAGGGGCCGGGGGGGAGCAGTACTTC.

The sample holds a few counts of this clone. The chain links TRBV19 to TRBJ1-2; 8 bases map to TRBD1. Germline trimming cut 6 bases from V and 0 bases from J; bases unmatched to any gene: 0. Germline CDR1 reads LNHDA; CDR2 reads SQIVND (reference sequence). This CDR3 is 13 amino acids long. CDR3 sequence (DNA): TGTGCCAGTAGGACAGGGGCTAACTATGGCTACACCTTC. This encodes CASRTGANYGYTF.

The CDR3 loop is CATSRDQLFARMNTEAFF. The CDR3 nucleotides are TGTGCCACCAGCAGAGATCAACTGTTTGCGCGGATGAACACTGAAGCTTTCTTT. This chain connects TRBV15 to TRBJ1-1; D is unresolved. The CDR3 spans 18 residues. Germline loops: CDR1 LNHNV, CDR2 YYDKDF (reference sequence). The V and J ends lost 0 bases and 0 bases respectively, with 17 bases between them. The full variable domain, rest sourced from reference TRBV15 and TRBJ1-1, is DAMVIQNPRYQVTQFGKPVTLSCSQTLNHNVMYWYQQKSSQAPKLLFHYYDKDFNNEADTPDNFQSRRPNTSFCFLDIRSPGLGDTAMYLCATSRDQLFARMNTEAFFGQGTRLTVV.

In DNA, the CDR3 is TGTGCCAGCAGTGGGGGGGCGGGAGAGTTGCCCCAGCATTTT. It yields the protein CASSGGAGELPQHF. The rearrangement uses TRBV2 and TRBJ1-5, with a weak D call TRBD1 (6 bases). Per the germline V gene, CDR1 is SNHLY and CDR2 is FYNNEI. The CDR3 is 14 residues long. Trimming took off 4 bases at V and 9 bases at J, with 16 bases between the two ends.

This chain links TRBV28 with TRBJ1-2, with 7 bases lining up with TRBD1. Germline trimming cut 4 bases from V and 4 bases from J; bases unmatched to any gene: 9. CDR1 and CDR2 from the germline V gene are MDHEN and SYDVKM. This CDR3 region has 15 residues. CDR3 coding DNA: TGTGCCAGCAGTTCCTCTTTAGGGACAGTCTATGGCTACACCTTC. Translating it yields CASSSSLGTVYGYTF.

The sample holds a few counts of this clone. The chain employs TRBV13 and TRBJ2-2; 7 bases align to TRBD2. Trimming cost V 2 bases and J 3 bases; bases outside gene matches: 9. The CDR3 loop spans 17 amino acids. Germline V gene sequence: CDR1 PRHDT, CDR2 FYEKMQ (reference sequence). This CDR3 reads CASSLLRRGTDTGELFF. In nucleotides, the CDR3 is TGTGCCAGCAGCTTACTTCGGCGGGGGACCGACACCGGGGAGCTGTTTTTT.

This clone was counted a few times. In the same sample, other DNA sequences code for this CDR3. The V gene is TRBV27, the J gene TRBJ1-1, with D possibly TRBD1 on 5 matching bases. The CDR3 consists of 14 residues. From germline, CDR1 is MNHEY and CDR2 SMNVEV (reference sequence). Trimming took 7 bases from V and 1 from J, leaving 13 bases between them. CDR3 bases: TGTGCCAGCACCCTCCGGGGGGGGAACACTGAAGCTTTCTTT. This encodes CASTLRGGNTEAFF.

The V gene is TRBV10-3, the J gene TRBJ1-4; D is uncertain. V lost 2 bases, J lost 4 bases, and 8 bases lay in between. The CDR3 is made up of 14 amino acids. Germline V CDR1 and CDR2: ENHRY, SYGVKD. For the CDR3, the DNA is TGTGCCATCAGTGAGAGGGCGGGTAATGAAAAACTGTTTTTT. This sequence encodes CAISERAGNEKLFF.

The gene calls are TRBV5-5 and TRBJ1-1, with a tentative D call TRBD1 (6 bases). Germline V CDR1 and CDR2: SGHKS, YYEKEE (reference sequence). CDR3 length: 15 residues. The V gene lost 3 bases and the J gene lost 1 base, with 13 bases spanning the gap. CDR3 in DNA: TGTGCCAGCAGCTCTCCTGGAGGGGGGAACACTGAAGCTTTCTTT. Its protein product is CASSSPGGGNTEAFF.

The V call is TRBV7-8, the J call TRBJ2-3; D perhaps matches TRBD1 (6 bases). The CDR3 contains 12 residues. V shed 4 bases and J shed 6 bases, with 8 bases lying between them. The germline V gene encodes CDR1 SGHVS and CDR2 FQNEAQ. This CDR3 is CASSSRGDTQYF. The CDR3 bases are TGTGCCAGCAGCTCCAGGGGCGATACGCAGTATTTT.